These 16 T cell receptor beta chains were sequenced from one sample in a study of beta chain features in type 1 diabetes. The study reverse transcribed the entire isolated RNA, so it sequenced expressed TCRB transcripts. Assay used: immunoSEQ multiplex PCR; TCRdb lists only in-frame clones, some missing. The sample shows fewer than 550,000 clones, about an eighth of them seen only once. Material: naive CD4+ T cells from blood. All receptors come from a woman younger than 35 in good health.

The chain couples TRBV2 to TRBJ1-5, with D perhaps matching TRBD1 (5 bases). Looked up from germline, CDR1 is SNHLY and CDR2 is FYNNEI. The V end lost 2 bases, the J end lost 0 bases, and 20 bases lay between the germline ends. The CDR3 loop spans 19 amino acids. The DNA for the CDR3 is TGTGCCAGCAGTGAAAGCTGGAGGCAGGGCTTATCTAGCAATCAGCCCCAGCATTTT. This sequence encodes CASSESWRQGLSSNQPQHF.

The sample holds a few counts of this clone. Other nucleotide sequences in the sample specify the same CDR3. The chain employs TRBV7-2 and TRBJ2-5; a possible D gene is TRBD1 (5 bases). Germline lookup yields CDR1 SGHTA and CDR2 FQGNSA. The CDR3 contains 14 residues. V lost 0 bases, J lost 4 bases, and 9 bases lay in between. CDR3 nucleotide sequence: TGTGCCAGCAGCTTAGCAGGGGTGAGAGAGACCCAGTACTTC. Protein: CASSLAGVRETQYF.

With respect to this clone: Distinct nucleotide sequences in the sample also encode this CDR3. V is TRBV18 and J is TRBJ2-1; no clear D gene. The germline V and J ends were trimmed by 0 bases and 12 bases, with 9 bases remaining between them. Germline CDR1 is KGHSH and CDR2 is LQKENI. CDR3 length: 12 amino acids. The CDR3 sequence: CASSPPDRPQFF. The CDR3 bases are TGTGCCAGCTCACCACCGGATCGACCGCAGTTCTTC.

The rearrangement joins TRBV7-9 to TRBJ2-5; 8 bases align to TRBD1. Trimming took 2 bases from V and 5 from J; bases not matched to a gene: 4. Germline-derived CDR1 and CDR2 are SEHNR and FQNEAQ (reference sequence). The CDR3 extends over 14 amino acids. CDR3 sequence reads: CASSLKDRAETQYF. In nucleotides, the CDR3 is TGTGCCAGCAGCTTAAAGGACAGGGCGGAGACCCAGTACTTC. Full variable domain (rest looked up from reference TRBV7-9 and TRBJ2-5): DTGVSQNPRHKITKRGQNVTFRCDPISEHNRLYWYRQTLGQGPEFLTYFQNEAQLEKSRLLSDRFSAERPKGSFSTLEIQRTEQGDSAMYLCASSLKDRAETQYFGPGTRLLVL.

This clone was observed a few times. J is TRBJ2-7 and V is TRBV7-2; 9 nucleotides agree with TRBD1. The germline V gene has CDR1 SGHTA and CDR2 FQGNSA. CDR3 length equals 14 residues. V trimming: 5 bases; J trimming: 3 bases; junction bases outside the gene matches: 5. CDR3 DNA sequence: TGTGCCAGCAGCGTAGACAGGGGGAACTACGAGCAGTACGTC. Protein product: CASSVDRGNYEQYV.

The rearrangement joins TRBV4-1 to TRBJ2-1; 8 bases agree with TRBD1. The CDR3 is made up of 16 amino acids. The germline CDR1 and CDR2 sequences are MGHRA and YSYEKL. J lost 4 bases, V lost 4 bases, and 9 bases had no gene match. CDR3 sequence: CASSLAPGQVYNEQFF. CDR3 bases: TGCGCCAGCAGCCTCGCGCCGGGACAGGTTTACAATGAGCAGTTCTTC.

This clone was detected a few times. J is TRBJ1-2 and V is TRBV27, with 7 bases that match TRBD1. J was trimmed by 10 bases and V by 5 bases; bases with no gene match: 13. This CDR3 is built from 14 residues. Germline lookup yields CDR1 MNHEY and CDR2 SMNVEV (reference sequence). CDR3 DNA sequence: TGTGCCAGCAGTCGGACCGGGACAGCGGGGGCCTACACCTTC. Translating gives CASSRTGTAGAYTF.

CDR3 region: CAWSVRVETQYF. The DNA of the CDR3 is TGTGCCTGGAGTGTAAGGGTGGAGACCCAGTACTTC. The rearrangement uses TRBV30 and TRBJ2-5; no clear D. Germline assignment: CDR1 GTSNPN and CDR2 SVGIG (reference sequence). The V and J ends lost 0 bases and 5 bases respectively, with 7 bases between them. The CDR3 spans 12 residues.

The chain is built from TRBV7-9 and TRBJ2-3; 7 bases are a match to TRBD2. This CDR3 region has 18 residues. Losses at the gene ends were 4 bases for V and 2 bases for J; bases not matched to a gene: 15. Germline-derived CDR1 and CDR2 are SEHNR and FQNEAQ (reference sequence). CDR3: CASSSIPGLGANTDTQYF. The CDR3 nucleotides read TGTGCCAGCAGCTCGATTCCCGGACTAGGAGCAAACACAGATACGCAGTATTTT.

This clone was seen repeatedly, ten times or more. The chain has TRBV29-1 and TRBJ1-1; D gene uncertain. V shed 5 bases and J shed 8 bases, with 9 bases lying between them. The CDR3 consists of 10 residues. The germline V gene encodes CDR1 SQVTM and CDR2 ANQGSEA. The CDR3 sequence: CSVYQGEAFF. CDR3 bases: TGCAGCGTTTACCAAGGGGAAGCTTTCTTT.

This clone came up a few times. V gene TRBV27 combines with J gene TRBJ2-1, with TRBD1 matching over 8 bases. The germline V gene has CDR1 MNHEY and CDR2 SMNVEV (reference sequence). The ends lost 6 bases at V and 4 bases at J; junction bases unmatched: 5. This CDR3 has 14 residues. The CDR3 region has the DNA TGTGCCAGCAGACTTGACAGGGGATACAATGAGCAGTTCTTC. It is translated as CASRLDRGYNEQFF.

This rearrangement joins TRBV5-1 to TRBJ2-7, with a possible D match to TRBD1 (6 bases). V shed 1 base and J shed 2 bases, with 10 bases lying between them. The germline gives CDR1 SGHRS, CDR2 YFSETQ. CDR3 length equals 14 residues. CDR3 in DNA: TGCGCCAGCAGCTTGACAGGGAACCCCTACGAGCAGTACGTC. This translates into CASSLTGNPYEQYV.

CDR3 coding DNA: TGTGCCAGCAGGGATGGACAGGGACGGGAGACCCAGTACTTC. Its protein product is CASRDGQGRETQYF. The chain joins TRBV28 to TRBJ2-5; 8 bases align to TRBD1. This CDR3 has 14 amino acids. After removal of 6 bases from V and 5 bases from J, the junction contained 8 bases not matched to a gene. Germline V gene data show CDR1 as MDHEN and CDR2 as SYDVKM.

The J gene is TRBJ2-2, the V gene TRBV1. TRBV1 is deemed a pseudogene. This CDR3 spans 14 amino acids. As DNA, the CDR3 is TGCACCAGCAGCCAAGATCTTGGCACCGGGGAGCTGTTTTTT. Translating it yields CTSSQDLGTGELFF.

The V gene is TRBV27, the J gene TRBJ1-2, with 8 positions matching TRBD1. J lost 6 bases, V lost 3 bases, and 6 bases had no gene match. This CDR3 is built from 14 residues. Germline V CDR1 and CDR2: MNHEY, SMNVEV (reference sequence). CDR3 nucleotide sequence: TGTGCCAGCAGTTTCGGGGACAGGAGTCATGGCTACACCTTC. Its protein is CASSFGDRSHGYTF.

This clone was observed a handful of times. V is TRBV15 and J is TRBJ2-2; no clear D gene. V was shortened by 5 bases and J by 1 base, with 11 bases between the two germline ends. The CDR3 extends over 15 amino acids. The germline gives CDR1 LNHNV, CDR2 YYDKDF (reference sequence). The CDR3 nucleotides are TGTGCCACCAGCGGAATTGGGGTGAACACCGGGGAGCTGTTTTTT. It specifies CATSGIGVNTGELFF.